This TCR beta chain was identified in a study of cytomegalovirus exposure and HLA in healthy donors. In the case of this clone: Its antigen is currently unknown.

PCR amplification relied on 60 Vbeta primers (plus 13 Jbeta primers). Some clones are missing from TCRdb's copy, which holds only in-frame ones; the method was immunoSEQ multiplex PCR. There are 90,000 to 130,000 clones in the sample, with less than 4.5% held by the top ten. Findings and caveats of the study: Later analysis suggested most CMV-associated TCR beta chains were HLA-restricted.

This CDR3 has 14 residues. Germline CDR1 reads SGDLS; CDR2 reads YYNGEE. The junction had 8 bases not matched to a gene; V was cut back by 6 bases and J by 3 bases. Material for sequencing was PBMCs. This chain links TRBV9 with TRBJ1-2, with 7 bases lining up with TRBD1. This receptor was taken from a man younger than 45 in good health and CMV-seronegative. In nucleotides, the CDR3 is TGTGCCAGCACCCTCACAGGGGTGGACTATGGCTACACCTTC. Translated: CASTLTGVDYGYTF. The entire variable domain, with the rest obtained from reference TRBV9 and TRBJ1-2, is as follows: DSGVTQTPKHLITATGQRVTLRCSPRSGDLSVYWYQQSLDQGLQFLIQYYNGEERAKGNILERFSAQQFPDLHSELNLSSLELGDSALYFCASTLTGVDYGYTFGSGTRLTVV.